Shown below are 20 T cell receptor beta chains from a single sample sequenced in a study of cytomegalovirus exposure and HLA in healthy donors (dated by TCRdb to the late 2010s). Receptor amplification or capture employed the immunoSEQ multiplex PCR assay. The multiplex PCR relied on a mix of 60 forward primers for TCR Vbeta segments and 13 reverse primers for TCR Jbeta segments. TCRdb obtained this table from immuneACCESS and retained in-frame rearrangements with V and J assigned. These tables miss some clones; where compared with another copy, unresolved V genes account for less than half of the shortfall, and the remainder is unexplained. The sample records roughly 200,000 clones, 75% to 90% of which are singletons. Around 1.2% of the sample rests with the top ten. The sample comprised PBMCs. These receptors were taken from a man younger than 40 in good health and CMV-seronegative.

This chain joins TRBV9 and TRBJ2-7; D unclear. V was pared by 2 bases and J by 0 bases, with 6 bases between. This CDR3 region has 13 residues. CDR1 and CDR2 (germline): SGDLS, YYNGEE. The CDR3 spells CASSVTASYEQYF. CDR3 nucleotides: TGTGCCAGCAGCGTCACAGCCTCCTACGAGCAGTACTTC.

V usage is TRBV6-5 and J usage is TRBJ2-1; maybe TRBD2 (6 bases). This CDR3 contains 12 residues. Germline-derived CDR1 and CDR2 are MNHEY and SVGAGI. Trimming took 4 bases from V and 7 from J, leaving 8 bases between them. In DNA form, the CDR3 reads TGTGCCAGCAGTTGGAGCGGGAATGAGCAGTTCTTC. Translating it yields CASSWSGNEQFF.

The V call is TRBV9, the J call TRBJ2-2; 7 bases are shared with TRBD2. Trimming removed 0 bases from V and 6 bases from J; junction bases left unmatched: 2. Germline CDR1 SGDLS, CDR2 YYNGEE. The CDR3 runs 14 residues. The DNA for the CDR3 is TGTGCCAGCAGCGTAGAGGCGGGGGCCGGGGAGCTGTTTTTT. It encodes CASSVEAGAGELFF.

This chain links TRBV19 with TRBJ1-5; 8 bases match TRBD1. J gave up 1 base and V 6 bases, and 5 bases lay outside the gene matches. The CDR3 consists of 15 residues. From germline, CDR1 is LNHDA and CDR2 SQIVND (reference sequence). The DNA for the CDR3 is TGTGCCAGTAGATCACAGGGGGGGAGCAATCAGCCCCAGCATTTT. It is translated as CASRSQGGSNQPQHF.

The V call is TRBV6-5, the J call TRBJ1-6; no firm D call. The CDR3 contains 12 residues. V dropped 6 bases and J dropped 7 bases, with 7 bases sitting between them. From germline, CDR1 is MNHEY and CDR2 SVGAGI. CDR3 protein: CASRGPNSPLHF. Here the CDR3 DNA reads TGTGCCAGCAGGGGCCCAAATTCACCCCTCCACTTT.

This chain links TRBV6-1 with TRBJ2-1, with D tentatively TRBD2 (6 bases). Germline V gene lookup returns CDR1 MNHNS and CDR2 SASEGT. CDR3 length equals 12 residues. V lost 6 bases and J 10 bases, leaving 13 bases between the germline ends. This chain's CDR3 is CASRRDGREQFF. The CDR3 DNA reads as TGTGCCAGCAGGCGGGACGGGCGGGAGCAGTTCTTC.

The chain is built from TRBV2 and TRBJ2-7; 8 bases map to TRBD2. The germline V gene has CDR1 SNHLY and CDR2 FYNNEI. The CDR3 runs 17 residues. V gave up 4 bases and J gave up 2 bases; unmatched junction bases: 13. This CDR3 is CASSGRGLGTKAYEQYF. Written as DNA, the CDR3 is TGTGCCAGCAGTGGTAGGGGACTAGGGACCAAGGCCTACGAGCAGTACTTC.

CDR3 amino acids: CASRNRGRGNTIYF. The CDR3 DNA reads TGTGCCAGCAGGAACAGGGGGCGTGGAAACACCATATATTTT. This rearrangement joins TRBV6-5 to TRBJ1-3; 9 bases align to TRBD1. The CDR3 is 14 residues long. With 6 bases clipped from V and 3 bases from J, the junction kept 3 bases outside the gene matches. Germline CDR1 and CDR2: MNHEY and SVGAGI.

The chain employs TRBV6-5 and TRBJ1-2; D not resolved. The V end lost 0 bases, the J end lost 3 bases, and 8 bases lay between the germline ends. The CDR3 totals 14 residues. Germline-derived CDR1 and CDR2 are MNHEY and SVGAGI. The CDR3, as DNA: TGTGCCAGCAGTTACTCGTGGGAGGACTATGGCTACACCTTC. Protein: CASSYSWEDYGYTF.

The chain carries TRBV30 and TRBJ2-1; the match to TRBD2 covers 11 bases. CDR1 is GTSNPN and CDR2 is SVGIG in the germline V gene (reference sequence). CDR3 length equals 15 residues. Trimming cost V 2 bases and J 4 bases; bases outside gene matches: 4. The CDR3 region is CAWSKGLAEYNEQFF. The DNA of the CDR3 is TGTGCCTGGAGTAAGGGACTAGCGGAGTACAATGAGCAGTTCTTC.

The chain has TRBV19 and TRBJ1-1; 7 bases match TRBD1. The CDR3 is made up of 15 amino acids. The J segment lost 0 bases and the V segment lost 7 bases, leaving 8 bases of the junction unmatched. Germline V lookup: CDR1 LNHDA, CDR2 SQIVND (reference sequence). The DNA of the CDR3 is TGTGCCAGTATAGAGGGGGCGCGGTTGAACACTGAAGCTTTCTTT. It codes for CASIEGARLNTEAFF.

This clone was seen a handful of times. The chain combines TRBV28 with TRBJ2-5; TRBD2 matches at 10 bases. Germline V lookup: CDR1 MDHEN, CDR2 SYDVKM. The CDR3 covers 18 residues. The V gene end was trimmed by 3 bases and the J gene end by 4 bases; junction bases not matched to a gene: 14. CDR3 bases: TGTGCCAGCAGTTTTAGCGGGGGGCTCGGATCTCTGGGAGAGACCCAGTACTTC. This encodes CASSFSGGLGSLGETQYF. Supplemented by reference TRBV28 and TRBJ2-5, the full variable domain reads DVKVTQSSRYLVKRTGEKVFLECVQDMDHENMFWYRQDPGLGLRLIYFSYDVKMKEKGDIPEGYSVSREKKERFSLILESASTNQTSMYLCASSFSGGLGSLGETQYFGPGTRLLVL.

The CDR3 region is CASSRIDISPNYGYTF. CDR3 nucleotide sequence: TGTGCCAGCAGCCGGATTGACATCAGCCCCAACTATGGCTACACCTTC. The chain employs TRBV5-6 and TRBJ1-2; D remains unclear. The germline gives CDR1 SGHDT, CDR2 YYEEEE. The V end was cut by 4 bases, the J end by 2 bases, with 18 bases between. This CDR3 contains 16 residues.

This clone was counted a single time. At one end, the junction sequence differs from germline, possibly due to a read error. The chain employs TRBV9 and TRBJ2-6; the D gene is possibly TRBD1 (5 bases). This CDR3 comprises 15 residues. Per germline, CDR1 SGDLS and CDR2 YYNGEE. The CDR3 region has the DNA TGTGCCAGCAGCGTATCGGAGTCTGGGGCCAACGGCCTGACTTTC. Translating it yields CASSVSESGANGLTF.

This clone was recorded only once. The chain combines TRBV7-6 with TRBJ2-7, with 11 bases identical to TRBD1. This CDR3 contains 14 residues. The germline CDR1 and CDR2 sequences are SGHVS and FNYEAQ. The junction had 4 bases not matched to a gene; V was cut back by 8 bases and J by 1 base. CDR3 region: CASGQGAGSYEQYF. The CDR3 nucleotides are TGTGCCAGCGGACAGGGGGCTGGTTCCTACGAGCAGTACTTC.

The chain links TRBV27 to TRBJ1-2; 10 nucleotides line up with TRBD1. The ends lost 6 bases at V and 3 bases at J; junction bases unmatched: 4. This CDR3 has 14 residues. Germline-derived CDR1 and CDR2 are MNHEY and SMNVEV (reference sequence). The CDR3 spells CASSYGQGDYGYTF. CDR3 bases: TGTGCCAGCAGCTATGGACAGGGGGACTATGGCTACACCTTC.

The rearrangement uses TRBV5-6 and TRBJ2-4; 9 bases align to TRBD1. V shed 0 bases, J shed 0 bases, and the junction held 4 bases outside the gene matches. This CDR3 has 17 amino acids. Germline values: CDR1 SGHDT, CDR2 YYEEEE. The CDR3 region is CASSLGGTGLAKNIQYF. Here the CDR3 DNA reads TGTGCCAGCAGCTTGGGGGGGACAGGGTTAGCCAAAAACATTCAGTACTTC.

This clone occurred a few times. Other DNA sequences in this specimen translate into the identical CDR3. V is TRBV27 and J is TRBJ2-7; TRBD1 matches 7 bases. Germline loops: CDR1 MNHEY, CDR2 SMNVEV (reference sequence). Unmatched junction bases numbered 10, after V lost 5 bases and J lost 3 bases. The CDR3 covers 15 residues. The CDR3 loop reads CASSLRGGGLYEQYF. The CDR3 region has the DNA TGTGCCAGCAGTCTACGAGGGGGCGGCCTCTACGAGCAGTACTTC.

The chain couples TRBV5-1 to TRBJ1-6; 8 bases agree with TRBD1. The CDR3 loop spans 14 amino acids. Germline CDR1 reads SGHRS; CDR2 reads YFSETQ. J was trimmed by 9 bases and V by 5 bases; bases with no gene match: 7. CDR3 nucleotide sequence: TGCGCCAGCAGTTTAGGACAGGGATCTTCACCCCTCCACTTT. Its protein is CASSLGQGSSPLHF. The whole variable domain, filled in from reference TRBV5-1 and TRBJ1-6, reads KAGVTQTPRYLIKTRGQQVTLSCSPISGHRSVSWYQQTPGQGLQFLFEYFSETQRNKGNFPGRFSGRQFSNSRSEMNVSTLELGDSALYLCASSLGQGSSPLHFGNGTRLTVT.

The V gene is TRBV4-1, the J gene TRBJ2-5; TRBD1 agrees at 10 bases. The CDR3 length is 16 residues. Germline V gene data show CDR1 as MGHRA and CDR2 as YSYEKL. After removal of 1 base from V and 11 bases from J, the junction contained 13 bases not matched to a gene. DNA for the CDR3: TGCGCCAGCAGCCAAGTGATGAGACAGGGGGCTGGGGAGCAGTACTTC. It yields the protein CASSQVMRQGAGEQYF.